Presented here are 4 T cell receptor beta chains from one specimen sequenced in a study of blood T cells in healthy people across ages. Next came a second PCR, run for about 7 to 11 cycles, which used a sample-barcoded 5' primer along with a J-beta primer mix. One entry per CDR3 protein results from TCRdb running MiXCR on the 5' RACE reads. The data contain about 680,000 distinct CDR3 sequences, over 45% of them seen just once; the ten biggest clones take up 25% to 35%. The sample taken for sequencing was blood. These receptors came from a woman aged 55-69 years in good health.

The chain joins TRBV29-1 to TRBJ2-7, with D perhaps matching TRBD2 (5 bases). This CDR3 is built from 14 residues. V lost 2 bases and J 2 bases, leaving 13 bases between the germline ends. CDR1 is SQVTM and CDR2 is ANQGSEA in the germline V gene. CDR3 nucleotide sequence: TGCAGCGTTGAAAGTCCGGGGTCCCCCTACGAGCAGTACTTC. This gives the protein CSVESPGSPYEQYF.

This clonotype has at least ten counts. V usage is TRBV7-2 and J usage is TRBJ1-2; no firm D call. V gave up 5 bases and J gave up 2 bases, with 15 bases separating them. Per germline, CDR1 SGHTA and CDR2 FQGNSA. This CDR3 is 15 amino acids long. The CDR3 here is CASSTNGEPNYGYTF. The CDR3 DNA reads TGTGCCAGCAGCACCAACGGGGAGCCGAACTATGGCTACACCTTC.

The chain has TRBV14 and TRBJ1-1, with D hard to call. Germline CDR1 and CDR2: SGHDN and FVKESK. Trimming took off 3 bases at V and 5 bases at J, with 10 bases between the two ends. The CDR3 length is 13 residues. CDR3 region: CASSQLTSTEAFF. As DNA, the CDR3 is TGTGCCAGCAGCCAGCTTACCTCGACTGAAGCTTTCTTT. The full variable domain, in which reference TRBV14 and TRBJ1-1 provide the parts outside the CDR3, is EAGVTQFPSHSVIEKGQTVTLRCDPISGHDNLYWYRRVMGKEIKFLLHFVKESKQDESGMPNNRFLAERTGGTYSTLKVQPAELEDSGVYFCASSQLTSTEAFFGQGTRLTVV.

CDR3 residues: CASSLVTSGRPSDTQYF. The CDR3, as DNA: TGCGCCAGCAGCTTGGTTACTAGCGGGAGACCATCGGATACGCAGTATTTT. This chain joins TRBV5-1 and TRBJ2-3, with TRBD2 matching over 11 bases. CDR3 size: 17 residues. Germline V gives CDR1 SGHRS, CDR2 YFSETQ. J gave up 6 bases and V 0 bases, and 9 bases lay outside the gene matches.